A selection of T cell receptor beta chains follows, all from one sample in a study of T-cell memory formation after mild COVID-19. TCRdb called the 5' RACE reads again in MiXCR, with one record for every CDR3 protein. Among 390,000 or so distinct CDR3 sequences listed, 15% to 20% were seen once. Specimen: PBMCs or a T cell subset sorted from them (not recorded which). These receptors all come from a man younger than 35 who had mild COVID-19 (a few samples of this study predate the infection). Cell type and time point are not known. The CDR3 runs from the conserved cysteine through the conserved F or W. The D gene is left open where the match is weak. A clone size is listed for some rows: how often the clone was seen (once, few, many), or a class if it is expanded.

abundance: few
d_gene: TRBD2
v_gene: TRBV14
j_gene: TRBJ2-5
CDR3aa: CASSPWGGQAPTQYF
CDR3nt: TGTGCCAGCAGCCCCTGGGGAGGGCAGGCGCCCACCCAGTACTTC

abundance: many
d_gene: TRBD2
v_gene: TRBV5-1
j_gene: TRBJ2-3
CDR3aa: CASSLATSGGADTQYF
CDR3nt: TGCGCCAGCAGCTTGGCCACTAGCGGGGGGGCAGATACGCAGTATTTT

abundance: few
d_gene: TRBD1
v_gene: TRBV7-2
j_gene: TRBJ1-4
CDR3aa: CASSWGQANEKLFF
CDR3nt: TGTGCCAGCAGCTGGGGACAGGCTAATGAAAAACTGTTTTTT

abundance: .
d_gene: .
v_gene: TRBV7-9
j_gene: TRBJ1-2
CDR3aa: CASSRLPNYGYTF
CDR3nt: TGTGCCAGCAGCCGTCTCCCTAACTATGGCTACACCTTC

abundance: .
d_gene: TRBD1
v_gene: TRBV5-1
j_gene: TRBJ2-6
CDR3aa: CAREKLDRLSGANVLTF
CDR3nt: TGCGCCAGAGAGAAACTGGACAGGTTGTCTGGGGCCAACGTCCTGACTTTC

abundance: .
d_gene: .
v_gene: TRBV5-6
j_gene: TRBJ2-3
CDR3aa: CASRRDSKGTDTQYF
CDR3nt: TGTGCCAGCAGGCGGGACTCCAAAGGAACAGATACGCAGTATTTT

abundance: few
d_gene: .
v_gene: TRBV11-2
j_gene: TRBJ2-7
CDR3aa: CASSLGQGIHEQYF
CDR3nt: TGTGCCAGCAGCTTAGGGCAGGGTATCCACGAGCAGTACTTC

abundance: few
d_gene: TRBD1
v_gene: TRBV7-2
j_gene: TRBJ2-7
CDR3aa: CASSLTGVVEQYF
CDR3nt: TGTGCCAGCAGCTTGACAGGGGTGGTAGAGCAGTACTTC

abundance: .
d_gene: .
v_gene: TRBV11-3
j_gene: TRBJ2-1
CDR3aa: CASSFTMQGSEQFF
CDR3nt: TGTGCCAGCAGTTTTACAATGCAGGGTTCTGAGCAGTTCTTC

abundance: .
d_gene: .
v_gene: TRBV5-1
j_gene: TRBJ2-5
CDR3aa: CASSFGDPQETQYF
CDR3nt: TGCGCCAGCAGTTTTGGGGACCCCCAAGAGACCCAGTACTTC

abundance: .
d_gene: TRBD1
v_gene: TRBV15
j_gene: TRBJ1-1
CDR3aa: CATSRDVVQGAEAFF
CDR3nt: TGTGCCACCAGCAGAGATGTAGTCCAGGGGGCTGAAGCTTTCTTT

abundance: .
d_gene: TRBD1
v_gene: TRBV5-1
j_gene: TRBJ1-5
CDR3aa: CASSATGGGNQPQHF
CDR3nt: TGCGCCAGCAGCGCGACAGGGGGAGGCAATCAGCCCCAGCATTTT

abundance: .
d_gene: .
v_gene: TRBV6-6
j_gene: TRBJ2-7
CDR3aa: CASLGPPYEQYF
CDR3nt: TGTGCCAGCCTGGGCCCCCCCTACGAGCAGTACTTC

abundance: .
d_gene: .
v_gene: TRBV7-8
j_gene: TRBJ1-2
CDR3aa: CASSLAPTDGYTF
CDR3nt: TGTGCCAGCAGCTTAGCCCCCACTGATGGCTACACCTTC

abundance: .
d_gene: .
v_gene: TRBV7-2
j_gene: TRBJ1-2
CDR3aa: CASSDSHNSYGYTF
CDR3nt: TGTGCCAGCAGCGACAGCCATAACTCCTATGGCTACACCTTC

abundance: few
d_gene: .
v_gene: TRBV11-2
j_gene: TRBJ2-1
CDR3aa: CASSSQGTGDQFF
CDR3nt: TGTGCCAGCAGCTCCCAGGGGACGGGGGATCAGTTCTTC

abundance: .
d_gene: .
v_gene: TRBV7-9
j_gene: TRBJ2-3
CDR3aa: CASSNKIGRRTDTQYF
CDR3nt: TGTGCCAGCAGCAATAAGATCGGCAGGAGAACAGATACGCAGTATTTT

abundance: .
d_gene: .
v_gene: TRBV2
j_gene: TRBJ2-7
CDR3aa: CASRSSLYYEQYF
CDR3nt: TGTGCCAGCAGATCGTCACTGTACTACGAGCAGTACTTC

abundance: many
d_gene: .
v_gene: TRBV5-1
j_gene: TRBJ2-1
CDR3aa: CASSLASGGSYNEQFF
CDR3nt: TGTGCCAGCAGCTTAGCGTCAGGGGGGTCCTACAATGAGCAGTTCTTC

abundance: .
d_gene: .
v_gene: TRBV4-3
j_gene: TRBJ2-3
CDR3aa: CASSHPGLQDTQYF
CDR3nt: TGCGCCAGCAGCCATCCCGGACTGCAAGATACGCAGTATTTT

abundance: few
d_gene: .
v_gene: TRBV5-1
j_gene: TRBJ1-1
CDR3aa: CASSLAQDGQAFF
CDR3nt: TGCGCCAGCAGCTTGGCCCAGGACGGTCAAGCTTTCTTT

abundance: few
d_gene: .
v_gene: TRBV7-9
j_gene: TRBJ1-6
CDR3aa: CASRQAPLGSPLHF
CDR3nt: TGTGCCAGCAGACAAGCGCCTTTGGGTTCACCCCTCCACTTT

abundance: .
d_gene: .
v_gene: TRBV6-2/TRBV6-3
j_gene: TRBJ1-2
CDR3aa: CASSDPSNYGYTF
CDR3nt: TGTGCCAGCAGTGATCCTTCGAACTATGGCTACACCTTC

abundance: .
d_gene: TRBD1
v_gene: TRBV5-1
j_gene: TRBJ2-5
CDR3aa: CASSLESRQGAGETQYF
CDR3nt: TGCGCCAGCAGCTTGGAGTCCCGACAGGGGGCCGGCGAGACCCAGTACTTC

abundance: many
d_gene: TRBD1
v_gene: TRBV4-3
j_gene: TRBJ2-4
CDR3aa: CASSRDRENIQYF
CDR3nt: TGCGCCAGCAGCCGGGACAGGGAAAACATTCAGTACTTC

abundance: few
d_gene: .
v_gene: TRBV12-3/TRBV12-4
j_gene: TRBJ1-2
CDR3aa: CASSSPLGSSGYTF
CDR3nt: TGTGCCAGCAGTTCACCGTTGGGAAGCTCTGGCTACACCTTC

abundance: few
d_gene: TRBD1
v_gene: TRBV7-2
j_gene: TRBJ2-2
CDR3aa: CASSKNRGPGELFF
CDR3nt: TGTGCCAGCAGCAAAAACAGGGGGCCCGGGGAGCTGTTTTTT

abundance: .
d_gene: .
v_gene: TRBV24-1
j_gene: TRBJ2-2
CDR3aa: CATSAPDTQGPGELFF
CDR3nt: TGTGCCACCAGTGCTCCCGATACCCAGGGGCCCGGGGAGCTGTTTTTT

abundance: .
d_gene: .
v_gene: TRBV21-1
j_gene: TRBJ2-3
CDR3aa: CASSKSFGTSGSDTQYF
CDR3nt: TGTGCCAGCAGCAAATCGTTCGGTACTAGCGGCTCAGATACGCAGTATTTT

abundance: .
d_gene: .
v_gene: TRBV6-2/TRBV6-3
j_gene: TRBJ1-6
CDR3aa: CASSYSTASTLHF
CDR3nt: TGTGCCAGCAGTTACTCGACGGCCTCTACCCTCCACTTT

abundance: .
d_gene: .
v_gene: TRBV4-1
j_gene: TRBJ1-4
CDR3aa: CASSQDNRGNEKLFF
CDR3nt: TGCGCCAGCAGCCAAGACAACCGGGGTAATGAAAAACTGTTTTTT

abundance: few
d_gene: TRBD2
v_gene: TRBV12-3/TRBV12-4
j_gene: TRBJ2-1
CDR3aa: CASKSLAGTYNEQFF
CDR3nt: TGTGCCAGCAAGTCACTAGCGGGGACTTACAATGAGCAGTTCTTC

abundance: few
d_gene: TRBD2
v_gene: TRBV20-1
j_gene: TRBJ2-1
CDR3aa: CSVGAGVNSYNEQFF
CDR3nt: TGCAGTGTGGGAGCGGGGGTTAACTCCTACAATGAGCAGTTCTTC

abundance: few
d_gene: TRBD2
v_gene: TRBV11-2
j_gene: TRBJ2-3
CDR3aa: CASSRTQLAGGGSTDTQYF
CDR3nt: TGTGCCAGCAGCCGAACCCAACTAGCGGGGGGCGGGAGCACAGATACGCAGTATTTT

abundance: .
d_gene: .
v_gene: TRBV11-2
j_gene: TRBJ2-2
CDR3aa: CASSGGISGELFF
CDR3nt: TGTGCCAGCTCAGGAGGGATCTCCGGGGAGCTGTTTTTT

abundance: few
d_gene: .
v_gene: TRBV2
j_gene: TRBJ2-3
CDR3aa: CASSEGSDTQYF
CDR3nt: TGTGCCAGCAGCGAAGGTTCAGATACGCAGTATTTT

abundance: .
d_gene: .
v_gene: TRBV27
j_gene: TRBJ2-3
CDR3aa: CASRFWASTDTQYF
CDR3nt: TGTGCCAGCAGGTTCTGGGCTAGCACAGATACGCAGTATTTT

abundance: .
d_gene: .
v_gene: TRBV20-1
j_gene: TRBJ1-3
CDR3aa: CSAKFEGGNTIYF
CDR3nt: TGCAGTGCTAAGTTCGAAGGGGGAAACACCATATATTTT

abundance: many
d_gene: TRBD2
v_gene: TRBV29-1
j_gene: TRBJ2-3
CDR3aa: CSVRRGSEDTQYF
CDR3nt: TGCAGCGTTAGGCGGGGGTCGGAAGATACGCAGTATTTT

abundance: .
d_gene: .
v_gene: TRBV3-2
j_gene: TRBJ2-5
CDR3aa: CASSQPGGRETQYF
CDR3nt: TGTGCCAGCAGCCAACCAGGGGGCCGGGAGACCCAGTACTTC

abundance: .
d_gene: .
v_gene: TRBV29-1
j_gene: TRBJ2-3
CDR3aa: CSVGSTDTQYF
CDR3nt: TGCAGCGTTGGTAGCACAGATACGCAGTATTTT

abundance: .
d_gene: TRBD1
v_gene: TRBV30
j_gene: TRBJ1-3
CDR3aa: CAWSHRDRGRTIYF
CDR3nt: TGTGCCTGGAGTCATCGGGACAGGGGGCGCACCATATATTTT

abundance: .
d_gene: .
v_gene: TRBV7-8
j_gene: TRBJ1-5
CDR3aa: CASSHPSGNNQPQHF
CDR3nt: TGTGCCAGCAGCCATCCATCTGGAAACAATCAGCCCCAGCATTTT

abundance: many
d_gene: TRBD1
v_gene: TRBV9
j_gene: TRBJ2-5
CDR3aa: CASSYRTGETQYF
CDR3nt: TGTGCCAGCAGCTACCGGACAGGGGAGACCCAGTACTTC

abundance: .
d_gene: .
v_gene: TRBV4-3
j_gene: TRBJ1-3
CDR3aa: CASSQDGGNTIYF
CDR3nt: TGCGCCAGCAGCCAAGATGGGGGAAACACCATATATTTT

abundance: .
d_gene: TRBD1
v_gene: TRBV12-3/TRBV12-4
j_gene: TRBJ2-7
CDR3aa: CASRDRTYEQYF
CDR3nt: TGTGCCAGCCGGGACAGAACCTACGAGCAGTACTTC

abundance: few
d_gene: TRBD2
v_gene: TRBV15
j_gene: TRBJ2-1
CDR3aa: CATSSGERGGHEQFF
CDR3nt: TGTGCCACCAGCAGTGGCGAGCGGGGGGGTCATGAGCAGTTCTTC

abundance: few
d_gene: .
v_gene: TRBV25-1
j_gene: TRBJ1-1
CDR3aa: CASSLTERAEAFF
CDR3nt: TGTGCCAGCAGTCTTACCGAGAGGGCTGAAGCTTTCTTT

abundance: few
d_gene: TRBD1
v_gene: TRBV7-9
j_gene: TRBJ1-4
CDR3aa: CASSLGQVEEKLFF
CDR3nt: TGTGCCAGCAGCTTGGGACAGGTGGAAGAAAAACTGTTTTTT

abundance: few
d_gene: .
v_gene: TRBV28
j_gene: TRBJ1-1
CDR3aa: CASSDIQHTEAFF
CDR3nt: TGTGCCAGCAGTGACATACAGCACACTGAAGCTTTCTTT

abundance: .
d_gene: TRBD2
v_gene: TRBV7-2
j_gene: TRBJ2-5
CDR3aa: CASSLLAGEAQYF
CDR3nt: TGTGCCAGCAGCTTACTAGCGGGGGAGGCCCAGTACTTC

abundance: many
d_gene: .
v_gene: TRBV5-1
j_gene: TRBJ2-7
CDR3aa: CASSIDSLYEQYF
CDR3nt: TGCGCCAGCAGCATCGACAGCCTCTACGAGCAGTACTTC

abundance: few
d_gene: TRBD1
v_gene: TRBV7-9
j_gene: TRBJ1-2
CDR3aa: CASSRDRVDGYTF
CDR3nt: TGTGCCAGCAGCCGCGACAGGGTGGATGGCTACACCTTC

abundance: few
d_gene: .
v_gene: TRBV7-9
j_gene: TRBJ1-3
CDR3aa: CASSSTGGRGTIYF
CDR3nt: TGTGCCAGCAGCTCCACAGGTGGCAGAGGCACCATATATTTT

abundance: few
d_gene: .
v_gene: TRBV12-3/TRBV12-4
j_gene: TRBJ1-3
CDR3aa: CASSPTTGGNTIYF
CDR3nt: TGTGCCAGCAGTCCGACGACAGGAGGAAACACCATATATTTT